This T cell receptor (beta chain) was captured by sequencing in a study of shared clonotypes between healthy human individuals. Looking at the study overall: Three CD4 naive, three CD4 memory, two CD8 naive and one CD8 memory plate were used per donor.

Assay execution took place at the deep level. Profiling relied on immunoSEQ multiplex PCR, and the TCRdb table lists in-frame clones only, not all of them. The sample contains about 1.5 million clones, 96% of which appear only once. Donors included only healthy HIV-negative adults lacking recent acute infections or vaccinations. On this clone itself: The target antigen is unknown.

Notes on the study in general: Larger estimated richness was generally seen in naive subsets than in memory subsets.

This sequence was found in a man younger than 45 in good health. The source material was naive CD4+ T cells sorted from blood. The sample's subset: CD45RA+ positively selected.

CDR3 residues: CASSPTGIGYTF. The CDR3 region has the DNA TGTGCCAGCAGTCCCACAGGGATCGGCTACACCTTC. V and J are TRBV6-5 and TRBJ1-2, with D tentatively TRBD1 (6 bases). The CDR3 length is 12 residues. V was trimmed by 5 bases and J by 8 bases, leaving 12 bases between them. The germline CDR1 and CDR2 sequences are MNHEY and SVGAGI.